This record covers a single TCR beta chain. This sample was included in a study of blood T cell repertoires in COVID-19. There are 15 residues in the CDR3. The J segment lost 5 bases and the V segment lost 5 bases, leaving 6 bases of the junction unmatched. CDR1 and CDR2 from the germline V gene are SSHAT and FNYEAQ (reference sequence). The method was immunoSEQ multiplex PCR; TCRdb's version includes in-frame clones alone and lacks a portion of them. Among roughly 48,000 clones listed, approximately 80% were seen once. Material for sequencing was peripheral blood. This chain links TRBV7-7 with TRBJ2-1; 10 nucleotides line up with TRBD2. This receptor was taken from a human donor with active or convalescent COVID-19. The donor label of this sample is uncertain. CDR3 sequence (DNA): TGTGCCAGCAGCCCGGGACTAGCGAGGGACAATGAGCAGTTCTTC. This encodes CASSPGLARDNEQFF.